These 27 T cell receptor beta chains originate from one sample sequenced in a study of siplizumab effects on memory and regulatory T cells. These TCRs' antigens remain unknown. Cells that made up the mixed lymphocyte reaction were cocultured at 37°C for 6 to 7 days. Sequenced by immunoSEQ multiplex PCR; TCRdb stores in-frame clones only, minus some. The sample contains almost 20,000 clones, roughly 40% of which appear only once. What was sequenced was CFSE-low (dividing) CD4+ T cells sorted from an allogeneic mixed lymphocyte reaction. These receptors came from a human donor in good health; the cells came from an allogeneic mixed lymphocyte reaction. Some clones in this sample may be carry-over from other donors' samples.

The rearrangement links TRBV18 to TRBJ2-5; D is ambiguous. Germline V CDR1 and CDR2: KGHSH, LQKENI. The CDR3 is made up of 14 amino acids. V was trimmed by 2 bases and J by 5 bases, leaving 12 bases between them. The CDR3 here is CASSPAIARETQYF. The DNA of the CDR3 is TGTGCCAGCTCACCAGCAATAGCAAGGGAGACCCAGTACTTC.

This clone rates as medium-sized. The chain links TRBV5-5 to TRBJ2-3; possibly TRBD2 for D (5 bases). Germline CDR1 reads SGHKS; CDR2 reads YYEKEE (reference sequence). The germline V and J ends were trimmed by 6 bases and 1 base, with 9 bases remaining between them. This CDR3 has 13 amino acids. The CDR3 loop is CASIKAGTDTQYF. CDR3 DNA sequence: TGTGCCAGCATCAAAGCGGGCACAGATACGCAGTATTTT.

This clone was seen more than once but under ten times. The chain employs TRBV10-3 and TRBJ1-3, with no clear D. Germline assignment: CDR1 ENHRY and CDR2 SYGVKD. This CDR3 is built from 17 residues. V gave up 3 bases and J gave up 3 bases, with 18 bases separating them. The CDR3 DNA follows: TGTGCCATCAGTGACCCCCTTGGGAGGGCAGGTGGAAACACCATATATTTT. Amino acids: CAISDPLGRAGGNTIYF.

The CDR3, as DNA: TGTGCCAGCAGTCCTCGGTGGACGTCCGGGGAGCTGTTTTTT. It translates to CASSPRWTSGELFF. The rearrangement joins TRBV6-5 to TRBJ2-2; D is uncertain. Trimming removed 5 bases from V and 6 bases from J, with 13 bases in between. This CDR3 comprises 14 residues. CDR1 and CDR2 from the germline V gene are MNHEY and SVGAGI.

This clone came up once. The genes are TRBV19 and TRBJ2-2; TRBD2 agrees at 12 bases. V shed 6 bases, J shed 7 bases, and the junction held 6 bases outside the gene matches. Germline loops: CDR1 LNHDA, CDR2 SQIVND (reference sequence). The CDR3 consists of 15 residues. CDR3 in DNA: TGTGCCAGTAGCAGACTAGCGGGAGCGGGCGGGGAGCTGTTTTTT. Translated, it gives CASSRLAGAGGELFF.

The CDR3 region is CASSAGGMNTEAFF. Here the CDR3 DNA reads TGTGCCAGCAGCGCCGGGGGAATGAACACTGAAGCTTTCTTT. V usage is TRBV9 and J usage is TRBJ1-1; D perhaps matches TRBD1 (5 bases). CDR3 length: 14 amino acids. V was cut by 3 bases and J by 0 bases, with 9 bases left in between. The V gene's germline CDR1 is SGDLS and CDR2 YYNGEE.

This clone was found a few times. The rearrangement uses TRBV29-1 and TRBJ2-2; D is unresolved. Per germline, CDR1 SQVTM and CDR2 ANQGSEA. The V gene lost 3 bases and the J gene lost 6 bases, with 11 bases spanning the gap. The CDR3 has 13 residues. For the CDR3, the DNA is TGCAGCGTTGAGAAGCATGTGTCCGGGGAGCTGTTTTTT. Translating it yields CSVEKHVSGELFF.

The chain uses TRBV6-1 and TRBJ2-7, with TRBD2 matching over 10 bases. Unmatched junction bases numbered 7, after V lost 6 bases and J lost 2 bases. Germline lookup yields CDR1 MNHNS and CDR2 SASEGT. The CDR3 has 15 amino acids. The CDR3 DNA follows: TGTGCCAGCAGCCACACTAGCGGGATTCCCTACGAGCAGTACTTC. Amino acids: CASSHTSGIPYEQYF.

The V gene is TRBV18, the J gene TRBJ2-1, with D unresolved. V was shortened by 3 bases and J by 5 bases, with 14 bases between the two germline ends. CDR1 is KGHSH and CDR2 is LQKENI in the germline V gene. The CDR3 spans 15 residues. The CDR3 spells CASSPALLLNNEQFF. In DNA, the CDR3 is TGTGCCAGCTCACCGGCACTATTGCTCAACAATGAGCAGTTCTTC.

There are a few counts of this clone. This chain uses TRBV5-4 with TRBJ2-1; 12 bases are shared with TRBD1. The trim removed 4 bases at V and 9 bases at J, leaving 5 bases unmatched. There are 14 residues in the CDR3. CDR1 is SGHNT and CDR2 is YYREEE in the germline V gene (reference sequence). In DNA form, the CDR3 reads TGTGCCAGCAGCAGGGACAGGGGGCACGGTGAGCAGTTCTTC. Amino acids: CASSRDRGHGEQFF.

This clone appeared a few times. V is TRBV2 and J is TRBJ2-1; 10 nucleotides agree with TRBD2. CDR3 length equals 15 residues. Germline loops: CDR1 SNHLY, CDR2 FYNNEI. Losses at the gene ends were 7 bases for V and 4 bases for J; bases not matched to a gene: 7. CDR3 DNA sequence: TGTGCCAGCACCCCACTAGCGGGGCCTTACAATGAGCAGTTCTTC. It translates to CASTPLAGPYNEQFF.

The genes are TRBV11-1 and TRBJ2-1, with TRBD2 matching 11 bases. This CDR3 has 15 amino acids. Germline values: CDR1 SGHAT, CDR2 FQDESV (reference sequence). V shed 5 bases and J 9 bases; nucleotides not matched to a gene: 9. The CDR3 coding sequence is TGTGCCAGCAGCGTGACTAGCGGGGTTGGCGGTGAGCAGTTCTTC. The encoded protein is CASSVTSGVGGEQFF.

The chain couples TRBV7-2 to TRBJ2-7; 9 nucleotides align to TRBD1. V lost 5 bases to trimming and J lost 5 bases; unmatched junction nucleotides: 4. CDR3 size: 13 residues. Germline loops: CDR1 SGHTA, CDR2 FQGNSA. The chain's CDR3 is CASSIQGAHEQYF. CDR3 in DNA: TGTGCCAGCAGCATACAGGGGGCCCACGAGCAGTACTTC.

The chain couples TRBV7-3 to TRBJ2-1; D may be TRBD1 (6 bases). Trimming shortened V by 5 bases and J by 7 bases, and 21 bases separated the two germline ends. CDR1 is SGHTA, CDR2 FQGTGA, per germline. The CDR3 consists of 16 residues. As DNA, the CDR3 is TGTGCCAGCAGCCTATGGAGGACAGAACTTGGGAATGAGCAGTTCTTC. Translated: CASSLWRTELGNEQFF.

A few counts support this clone. The chain carries TRBV14 and TRBJ2-2; no reliable D call. The CDR3 sequence is 14 residues long. Trimming shortened V by 1 base and J by 7 bases, and 10 bases separated the two germline ends. Germline CDR1 is SGHDN and CDR2 is FVKESK. CDR3 DNA: TGTGCCAGCAGCCAAGCTCACTTCGTCGGGGAGCTGTTTTTT. It yields the protein CASSQAHFVGELFF.

The chain recombines TRBV25-1 with TRBJ2-6, with TRBD1 as a possible D gene (6 bases). This CDR3 region has 16 residues. V was clipped by 3 bases and J by 2 bases, with 11 bases between them. From germline, CDR1 is MGHDK and CDR2 SYGVNS. The DNA for the CDR3 is TGTGCCAGCAGTGACACAGGGCGGGCTGGGGCCAACGTCCTGACTTTC. Translated, it gives CASSDTGRAGANVLTF.

The chain employs TRBV18 and TRBJ1-5; D gene ambiguous. There are 14 residues in the CDR3. Trimming pared 2 bases from V and 6 bases from J, leaving 11 bases between. CDR1 is KGHSH and CDR2 is LQKENI in the germline V gene. CDR3 protein: CASSPSQVGQPQHF. In DNA form, the CDR3 reads TGTGCCAGCTCACCATCTCAAGTGGGTCAGCCCCAGCATTTT.

This clone was recorded a few times. V usage is TRBV7-2 and J usage is TRBJ2-7; 8 positions match TRBD2. The ends lost 1 base at V and 1 base at J; junction bases unmatched: 6. Germline CDR1 SGHTA, CDR2 FQGNSA. The CDR3 runs 16 residues. The DNA of the CDR3 is TGTGCCAGCAGCTTAGTTTCGGTAGCGGGGTCCTACGAGCAGTACTTC. It codes for CASSLVSVAGSYEQYF.

By its share, this clone is medium-sized. The gene calls are TRBV18 and TRBJ2-2; D call uncertain. Trimming shortened V by 4 bases and J by 4 bases, and 16 bases separated the two germline ends. Germline V CDR1 and CDR2: KGHSH, LQKENI. This CDR3 comprises 16 residues. CDR3 coding DNA: TGTGCCAGCTCACTATACGGACCGATCCCCACCGGGGAGCTGTTTTTT. Its translation: CASSLYGPIPTGELFF.

The chain combines TRBV5-8 with TRBJ1-3; 11 nucleotides match TRBD1. In germline, CDR1 is SGHTS, CDR2 YDEGEE. V gave up 3 bases and J gave up 4 bases; unmatched junction bases: 6. The CDR3 sequence is 16 residues long. The CDR3 sequence: CASSWGQGVLGNTIYF. The CDR3 nucleotides read TGTGCCAGCAGCTGGGGACAGGGGGTCCTCGGAAACACCATATATTTT.

This sequence joins TRBV2 and TRBJ2-2; the match to TRBD1 covers 9 bases. V dropped 7 bases and J dropped 0; count of bases not matched to a gene: 3. The CDR3 spans 15 residues. CDR1 is SNHLY and CDR2 is FYNNEI in the germline V gene. CDR3 sequence reads: CASTRQGANTGELFF. DNA for the CDR3: TGTGCCAGCACAAGACAGGGGGCGAACACCGGGGAGCTGTTTTTT.

Only a few counts were recorded for this clone. The J gene is TRBJ2-7, the V gene TRBV7-6, with D perhaps matching TRBD1 (5 bases). V dropped 1 base and J dropped 4 bases, with 11 bases sitting between them. Germline loops: CDR1 SGHVS, CDR2 FNYEAQ. CDR3 length: 14 amino acids. The CDR3 nucleotides read TGTGCCAGCAGCTTAGGGACACATGCTTACGAGCAGTACTTC. It specifies CASSLGTHAYEQYF.

In this sample, this clone turned up a few times. This rearrangement joins TRBV5-1 to TRBJ1-2, with 7 bases that match TRBD1. Germline V CDR1 and CDR2: SGHRS, YFSETQ. The V and J ends lost 2 bases and 4 bases, in that order; junction bases with no gene match: 11. The CDR3 is made up of 16 amino acids. For the CDR3, the DNA is TGCGCCAGCAGCTTCTCTATTTCTGACAGGGCCTATGGCTACACCTTC. The encoded protein is CASSFSISDRAYGYTF.

The chain uses TRBV5-1 and TRBJ2-6; TRBD1 might be the D (5 bases). This CDR3 is 16 amino acids long. Per the germline V gene, CDR1 is SGHRS and CDR2 is YFSETQ. Trimming removed 4 bases from V and 2 bases from J, with 13 bases in between. The CDR3 nucleotides read TGCGCCAGCAGCATCAACAGGAGAACTGGGGCCAACGTCCTGACTTTC. Its translation: CASSINRRTGANVLTF.

By sample share, this clone is medium-sized (0.01 to 0.1%). The V and J genes are TRBV19 and TRBJ2-2, with D perhaps given as TRBD1 or TRBD2 (5 bases each). CDR1 is LNHDA, CDR2 SQIVND, per germline (reference sequence). The CDR3 runs 13 residues. Trimming took off 6 bases at V and 6 bases at J, with 11 bases between the two ends. CDR3 protein: CASRPGTAGELFF. CDR3 nucleotide sequence: TGTGCCAGTAGGCCCGGGACCGCCGGGGAGCTGTTTTTT.

As regards this clone: The same CDR3 can be traced to other DNA sequences in this sample. The V call is TRBV7-9, the J call TRBJ1-2; no firm D call. CDR3 length equals 12 residues. CDR1 is SEHNR, CDR2 FQNEAQ, per germline (reference sequence). V was pared by 3 bases and J by 3 bases, with 5 bases between. CDR3 sequence reads: CASSLSDYGYTF. The CDR3 DNA reads TGTGCCAGCAGCTTGTCGGACTATGGCTACACCTTC.

This clone was picked up a small number of times. The V and J genes are TRBV7-9 and TRBJ2-7; 14 bases are a match to TRBD2. This CDR3 comprises 16 residues. Germline V lookup: CDR1 SEHNR, CDR2 FQNEAQ (reference sequence). V dropped 4 bases and J dropped 5; count of bases not matched to a gene: 7. CDR3 region: CASSSGLAGDRDEQYF. The DNA for the CDR3 is TGTGCCAGCAGCTCGGGACTAGCGGGAGATAGGGACGAGCAGTACTTC. Looking up the rest from reference TRBV7-9 and TRBJ2-7 gives the full variable domain: DTGVSQNPRHKITKRGQNVTFRCDPISEHNRLYWYRQTLGQGPEFLTYFQNEAQLEKSRLLSDRFSAERPKGSFSTLEIQRTEQGDSAMYLCASSSGLAGDRDEQYFGPGTRLTVT.